This passage covers 17 T cell receptor beta chains from one sample sequenced in a study of cytomegalovirus exposure and HLA in healthy donors. The PCR made use of 60 Vbeta and 13 Jbeta primers. The data were produced by immunoSEQ multiplex PCR, yet TCRdb's version contains in-frame clones alone and is incomplete. In total, the table holds roughly 120,000 clones. Sequencing was performed on PBMCs. These receptors originate from a middle-aged man in good health and CMV-seropositive.

The chain links TRBV19 to TRBJ2-5; possibly TRBD2 for D (6 bases). CDR1 and CDR2 from the germline V gene are LNHDA and SQIVND (reference sequence). This CDR3 is 15 amino acids long. V was clipped by 4 bases and J by 0 bases, with 12 bases between them. The CDR3 bases are TGTGCCAGTAGTACAGGACTAACTCACCAAGAGACCCAGTACTTC. Translating gives CASSTGLTHQETQYF.

J is TRBJ1-4 and V is TRBV5-1, with D tentatively TRBD1 (5 bases). V was pared by 4 bases and J by 6 bases, with 13 bases between. From germline, CDR1 is SGHRS and CDR2 YFSETQ. The CDR3 extends over 14 amino acids. The CDR3 reads CASSPGLGHEKLFF. CDR3 DNA: TGCGCCAGCAGCCCGGGACTGGGACATGAAAAACTGTTTTTT.

The gene calls are TRBV7-8 and TRBJ1-1; D not resolved. This CDR3 spans 16 amino acids. The germline V gene encodes CDR1 SGHVS and CDR2 FQNEAQ. V was pared by 5 bases and J by 1 base, with 17 bases between. CDR3 residues: CASSRHAEQPNTEAFF. Written as DNA, the CDR3 is TGTGCCAGCAGCCGCCACGCAGAACAGCCGAACACTGAAGCTTTCTTT.

The chain combines TRBV10-3 with TRBJ2-1; the D gene is possibly TRBD2 (6 bases). CDR3 length: 15 amino acids. V dropped 4 bases and J dropped 8 bases, with 18 bases sitting between them. CDR1 is ENHRY, CDR2 SYGVKD, per germline. CDR3 bases: TGTGCCATCAGTGTCCGCGAGACTAGTAGGGATGAGCAGTTCTTC. This encodes CAISVRETSRDEQFF.

The J gene is TRBJ1-4, the V gene TRBV6-6; D possibly corresponds to TRBD1 (5 bases). Trimming removed 2 bases at V and 3 bases at J, with 7 bases between. Per the germline V gene, CDR1 is MNHNY and CDR2 is SVGAGI (reference sequence). The CDR3 consists of 14 residues. The CDR3 loop is CASSYGGANEKLFF. CDR3 DNA: TGTGCCAGCAGTTACGGGGGGGCTAATGAAAAACTGTTTTTT.

This chain connects TRBV18 to TRBJ2-5; TRBD1 matches 7 bases. V was clipped by 2 bases and J by 4 bases; unmatched bases: 7. The CDR3 has 15 residues. In germline, CDR1 is KGHSH, CDR2 LQKENI. CDR3 loop: CASSPTGVASETQYF. The CDR3, as DNA: TGTGCCAGCTCACCAACAGGGGTGGCATCAGAGACCCAGTACTTC.

The rearrangement joins TRBV10-2 to TRBJ2-3, with TRBD2 matching over 10 bases. Germline lookup yields CDR1 WSHSY and CDR2 SAAADI. Trimming cost V 6 bases and J 4 bases; bases outside gene matches: 7. The CDR3 runs to 15 residues. The CDR3 DNA reads as TGCGCCAGCAGAATTGAAGCGGGAGGGGCAGATACGCAGTATTTT. Its translation: CASRIEAGGADTQYF.

The chain couples TRBV7-9 to TRBJ2-7, with D possibly TRBD1 on 6 matching bases. V shed 8 bases and J shed 3 bases, with 11 bases lying between them. From germline, CDR1 is SEHNR and CDR2 FQNEAQ (reference sequence). This CDR3 region has 12 residues. This CDR3 is CASGDTVYEQYF. CDR3 nucleotides: TGTGCCAGCGGGGACACCGTCTACGAGCAGTACTTC.

The V call is TRBV14, the J call TRBJ2-5; D possibly corresponds to TRBD1 (5 bases). The CDR3 loop spans 16 amino acids. The V gene's germline CDR1 is SGHDN and CDR2 FVKESK. Trimming shortened V by 0 bases and J by 4 bases, and 15 bases separated the two germline ends. The CDR3 is CASSQDQGAGIETQYF. The CDR3 DNA reads as TGTGCCAGCAGCCAAGATCAAGGGGCAGGGATAGAGACCCAGTACTTC.

The chain uses TRBV11-2 and TRBJ2-5; D gene ambiguous. CDR3 length equals 15 residues. Germline-derived CDR1 and CDR2 are SGHAT and FQNNGV. V was shortened by 5 bases and J by 5 bases, with 18 bases between the two germline ends. The CDR3 DNA sequence: TGTGCCAGCAGCCCCGGCGTCCTTCCAGCGGAGACCCAGTACTTC. Translation: CASSPGVLPAETQYF.

The chain joins TRBV7-9 to TRBJ1-5; D possibly corresponds to TRBD1 (5 bases). The CDR3 length is 15 residues. Germline assignment: CDR1 SEHNR and CDR2 FQNEAQ (reference sequence). V was shortened by 5 bases and J by 4 bases, with 15 bases between the two germline ends. The CDR3 here is CASSKTVGGNQPQHF. The CDR3 nucleotides read TGTGCCAGCAGCAAAACCGTCGGGGGGAATCAGCCCCAGCATTTT.

The rearrangement uses TRBV9 and TRBJ1-4; perhaps TRBD1 as D (6 bases). V was shortened by 4 bases and J by 7 bases, with 23 bases between the two germline ends. Per the germline V gene, CDR1 is SGDLS and CDR2 is YYNGEE. The CDR3 is 17 amino acids. The CDR3 sequence is CASSYGTPSRGGEKLFF. The CDR3 DNA reads TGTGCCAGCAGCTACGGGACACCGTCCAGGGGTGGTGAAAAACTGTTTTTT.

The chain recombines TRBV5-6 with TRBJ2-1; 11 positions match TRBD2. Germline V gene data show CDR1 as SGHDT and CDR2 as YYEEEE. The ends lost 4 bases at V and 10 bases at J; junction bases unmatched: 13. The CDR3 runs 16 residues. CDR3 sequence reads: CASSPPLAGGPGEQFF. CDR3 nucleotides: TGTGCCAGCAGCCCCCCCTTAGCGGGAGGGCCAGGGGAGCAGTTCTTC.

DNA of the CDR3: TGTGCCAGTTACTGGGTAGCGGGAGGAAATGCCGGGGAGCTGTTTTTT. As protein: CASYWVAGGNAGELFF. This chain connects TRBV19 to TRBJ2-2, with TRBD2 matching 10 bases. Trimming cost V 8 bases and J 6 bases; bases outside gene matches: 12. The CDR3 extends over 16 amino acids. The V gene's germline CDR1 is LNHDA and CDR2 SQIVND (reference sequence).

This chain joins TRBV5-5 and TRBJ2-3; 11 bases are a match to TRBD2. The CDR3 runs 16 residues. With 4 bases clipped from V and 2 bases from J, the junction kept 6 bases outside the gene matches. Germline CDR1 SGHKS, CDR2 YYEKEE (reference sequence). DNA for the CDR3: TGTGCCAGCAGCCGCGTAGCGGGAGGGGCCACAGATACGCAGTATTTT. Protein sequence: CASSRVAGGATDTQYF.

The V and J genes are TRBV11-2 and TRBJ2-3; TRBD2 might be the D (5 bases). Trimming left V 0 bases short and J 0 bases short, with 10 bases between. Germline CDR1 and CDR2: SGHAT and FQNNGV. The CDR3 extends over 16 amino acids. CDR3 nucleotides: TGTGCCAGCAGCTTAGAATTAAGACTAAGCACAGATACGCAGTATTTT. As protein: CASSLELRLSTDTQYF.

The genes are TRBV19 and TRBJ2-7; 7 bases map to TRBD1. V gave up 5 bases and J gave up 3 bases; unmatched junction bases: 4. The CDR3 totals 13 residues. CDR1 is LNHDA, CDR2 SQIVND, per germline (reference sequence). This CDR3 is CASSRTGDYEQYF. CDR3 coding DNA: TGTGCCAGTAGTCGGACAGGCGACTACGAGCAGTACTTC.